This T cell receptor (beta chain) is drawn from a study of cytomegalovirus exposure and HLA in healthy donors. PCR primers comprised 60 Vbeta and 13 Jbeta primers. The repertoire was sequenced with immunoSEQ multiplex PCR; TCRdb's copy has only in-frame clones and lacks some. The table records more than 100,000 clones, over 60% of them present only once. This CDR3 has 16 residues. The germline CDR1 and CDR2 sequences are MDHEN and SYDVKM. The ends were cut back, 2 bases at V and 0 bases at J, with 13 bases in the middle. This TCR was sampled from a woman in her sixties in good health and CMV-seronegative. The source material was PBMCs. The rearrangement joins TRBV28 to TRBJ1-1; D gene uncertain. The chain's CDR3 is CASSLTRGGLNTEAFF. In DNA, the CDR3 is TGTGCCAGCAGTTTAACCCGGGGAGGATTGAACACTGAAGCTTTCTTT.